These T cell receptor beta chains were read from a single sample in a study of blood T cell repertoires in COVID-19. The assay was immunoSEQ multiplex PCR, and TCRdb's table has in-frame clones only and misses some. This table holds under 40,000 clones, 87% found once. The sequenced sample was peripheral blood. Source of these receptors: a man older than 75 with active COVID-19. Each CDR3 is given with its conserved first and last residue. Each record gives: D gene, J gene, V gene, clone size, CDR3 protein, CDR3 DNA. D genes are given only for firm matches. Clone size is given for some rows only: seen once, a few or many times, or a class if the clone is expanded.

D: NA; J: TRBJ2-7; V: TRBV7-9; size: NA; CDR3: CASSNGLWEQYF; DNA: TGTGCCAGCAGCAACGGACTTTGGGAGCAGTACTTC
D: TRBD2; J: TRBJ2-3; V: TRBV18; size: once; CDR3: CASSPPSRAGGYTDTQYF; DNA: TGTGCCAGCTCACCACCTTCCCGAGCGGGAGGGTACACAGATACGCAGTATTTT
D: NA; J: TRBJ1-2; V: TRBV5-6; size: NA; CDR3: CASSLISGTLYGYTF; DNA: TGTGCCAGCAGTTTAATTTCCGGGACACTCTATGGCTACACCTTC
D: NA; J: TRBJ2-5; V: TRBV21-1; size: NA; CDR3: CANSGGRETQYF; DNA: TGTGCCAACTCAGGGGGACGGGAGACCCAGTACTTC
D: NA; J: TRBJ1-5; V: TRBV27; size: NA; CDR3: CASSATVGAYQPQHF; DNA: TGTGCCAGCAGTGCGACCGTGGGAGCTTATCAGCCCCAGCATTTT
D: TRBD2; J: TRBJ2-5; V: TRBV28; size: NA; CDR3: CASSSIPGSGRGLDQETQYF; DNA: TGTGCCAGCAGTTCCATACCGGGGAGCGGGAGGGGTTTAGACCAAGAGACCCAGTACTTC
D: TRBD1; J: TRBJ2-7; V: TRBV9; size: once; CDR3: CASSTTGGNDEQYF; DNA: TGTGCCAGCAGCACGACAGGGGGCAACGACGAGCAGTACTTC
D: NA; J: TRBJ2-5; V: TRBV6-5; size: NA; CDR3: CASSYSRAQETQYF; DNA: TGTGCCAGCAGTTACTCGAGGGCGCAAGAGACCCAGTACTTC
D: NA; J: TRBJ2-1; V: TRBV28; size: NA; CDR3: CASSLPPGDEQFF; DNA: TGTGCCAGCAGTCTACCCCCGGGGGATGAGCAGTTCTTC
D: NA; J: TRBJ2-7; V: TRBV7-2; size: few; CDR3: CASSLGRRGGIYEQYF; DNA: TGTGCCAGCAGCTTGGGCCGGAGGGGAGGAATTTACGAGCAGTACTTC
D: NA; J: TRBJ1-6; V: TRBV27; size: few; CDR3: CASRQMKSPLHF; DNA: TGTGCCAGCAGACAGATGAAGTCACCCCTCCACTTT
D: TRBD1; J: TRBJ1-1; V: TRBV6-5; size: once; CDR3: CASSSTGGSTEAFF; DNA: TGTGCCAGCAGTTCTACAGGGGGGAGCACTGAAGCTTTCTTT
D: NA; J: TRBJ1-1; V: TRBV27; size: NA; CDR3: CAKMGPPTEAFF; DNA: TGTGCCAAAATGGGGCCCCCGACTGAAGCTTTCTTT
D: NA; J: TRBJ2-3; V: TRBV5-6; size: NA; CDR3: CASSLDLADTQYF; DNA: TGTGCCAGCAGCTTGGACCTAGCAGATACGCAGTATTTT
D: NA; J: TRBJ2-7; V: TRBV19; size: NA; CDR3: CASSGPGAFYEQYF; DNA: TGTGCCAGTAGTGGACCGGGAGCCTTCTACGAGCAGTACTTC
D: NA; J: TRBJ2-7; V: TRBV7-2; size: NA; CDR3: CASSLGYQYEQYF; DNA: TGTGCCAGCAGCTTAGGGTACCAGTACGAGCAGTACTTC
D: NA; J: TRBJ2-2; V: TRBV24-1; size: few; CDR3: CATSDWQRSTGELFF; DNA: TGTGCCACCAGTGATTGGCAGCGATCGACCGGGGAGCTGTTTTTT
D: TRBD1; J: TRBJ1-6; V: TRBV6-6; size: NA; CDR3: CASSLTGDRGVYNSPLHF; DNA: TGTGCCAGCAGTCTAACAGGGGATAGGGGCGTATATAATTCACCCCTCCACTTT
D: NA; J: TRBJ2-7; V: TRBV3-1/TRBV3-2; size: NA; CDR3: CASSQGQVAYEQYF; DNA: TGTGCCAGCAGCCAAGGACAGGTCGCCTACGAGCAGTACTTC
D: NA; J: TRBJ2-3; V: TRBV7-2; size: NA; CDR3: CASSPRRTQGQREYF; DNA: TGTGCCAGCAGCCCCCGCAGGACCCAGGGTCAGCGGGAGTATTTT
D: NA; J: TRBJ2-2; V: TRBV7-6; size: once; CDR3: CASSLSGGTNTGELFF; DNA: TGTGCCAGCAGTCTATCGGGGGGCACGAACACCGGGGAGCTGTTTTTT
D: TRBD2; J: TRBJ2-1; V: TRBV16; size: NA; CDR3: CASSQTAGLAGGPHFF; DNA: TGTGCCAGCAGCCAAACCGCGGGACTAGCGGGAGGGCCCCACTTCTTC
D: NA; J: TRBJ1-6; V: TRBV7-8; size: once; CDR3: CASSSYRVGNSPLHF; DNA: TGTGCCAGCAGCTCATACAGGGTCGGTAATTCACCCCTCCACTTT
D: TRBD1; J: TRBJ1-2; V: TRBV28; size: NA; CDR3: CASSPGQGALTYGYTF; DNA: TGTGCCAGCAGTCCTGGACAGGGGGCTTTAACCTATGGCTACACCTTC
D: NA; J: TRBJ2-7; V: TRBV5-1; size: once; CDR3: CASSLQGTDEQYF; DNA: TGCGCCAGCAGCTTACAGGGTACAGACGAGCAGTACTTC
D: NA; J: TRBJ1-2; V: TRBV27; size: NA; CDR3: CASSPADGNYGYTF; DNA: TGTGCCAGCAGTCCCGCAGACGGGAACTATGGCTACACCTTC
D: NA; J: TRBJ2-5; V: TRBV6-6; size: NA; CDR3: CASSSGGVKETQYF; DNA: TGTGCCAGCAGTTCCGGAGGGGTCAAAGAGACCCAGTACTTC